This TCR beta chain was profiled in a study of CD8+ T cells in alopecia areata. This clone showed up just a few times. Antigen specificity is unknown. Findings of the study overall: Scalp samples also yield sequences from resident alphabeta T cells of normal skin. Mice showed clearer TCR sharing than patients did, a gap that was possibly HLA-related. Affected lesional scalp, above all in alopecia totalis/universalis, was more clonal than normal scalp.

The germline gives CDR1 SGHTA, CDR2 FQGNSA. CDR3 length: 12 residues. Trimming took 0 bases from V and 6 from J, leaving 6 bases between them. Reverse transcribed after extraction, RNA yielded cDNA as the sequencing template. The protocol was immunoSEQ multiplex PCR, while the TCRdb copy is restricted to in-frame clones and leaves out a portion. The sample lists some 120,000 clones, roughly three fifths occurring once. Peripheral blood, together with lesional scalp punch biopsies, was collected from alopecia areata patients. Sequenced material: CD4+ T cells sorted from blood, taken at week 0. This sequence was found in a human donor with alopecia areata. The chain uses TRBV7-2 and TRBJ2-7; D unresolved. The CDR3 DNA follows: TGTGCCAGCAGCTTAGCAGGCGGCGAGCAGTACTTC. Encoded protein: CASSLAGGEQYF.